The clone carrying this T cell receptor (beta chain) was found many times. Distinct nucleotide sequences in the sample also encode this CDR3. This CDR3 has 14 residues. J was trimmed by 5 bases and V by 5 bases; bases with no gene match: 5. Germline CDR1 MNHEY, CDR2 SVGAGI. Assay used: immunoSEQ multiplex PCR; TCRdb lists only in-frame clones, some missing. The sample has fewer than 300,000 clones, roughly 84% seen once. This sample was taken from a study of blood T cell repertoires in COVID-19. The rearrangement links TRBV6-5 to TRBJ1-2, with 10 bases identical to TRBD1. The sample was peripheral blood. This clonotype was obtained from a human donor in a cohort sampled during active COVID-19. This CDR3 is CASSLGQGDYGYTF. CDR3 bases: TGTGCCAGCAGTCTCGGACAGGGGGATTATGGCTACACCTTC.